The clone carrying this T cell receptor (beta chain) was seen once. Its matching antigen is unknown. The data are from a study of CD8+CD57+ T cells in acquired aplastic anemia. Overall study context: Sorted CD4+ and CD8+ cells yielded roughly 3.4 ug of DNA on average.

Genomic DNA was employed as the template in profiling TCR beta VDJ and CDR3. TCRdb fed the reads into MiXCR, producing one record per CDR3 protein. The sample comprises a few hundred thousand distinct CDR3 sequences, around 72% of which are singletons, and under 4.5% rests with the top ten. In germline, CDR1 is SGHNT, CDR2 YYREEE (reference sequence). This CDR3 region has 13 residues. V lost 5 bases and J 10 bases, leaving 13 bases between the germline ends. General study results and limits: Roughly 30 sequences, all CD8+ CDR3, were shared between patients and controls.

This clonotype originated in a human donor in good health, serving as a control. The chain is built from TRBV5-4 and TRBJ1-6, with no clear D. Sequenced: sorted CD4+, CD8+, or CD8+CD57+ T cells (not recorded which) from PBMCs. As DNA, the CDR3 is TGTGCCAGCAGTGGACGCGCCTTCTCACCCCTCCACTTT. Protein product: CASSGRAFSPLHF.